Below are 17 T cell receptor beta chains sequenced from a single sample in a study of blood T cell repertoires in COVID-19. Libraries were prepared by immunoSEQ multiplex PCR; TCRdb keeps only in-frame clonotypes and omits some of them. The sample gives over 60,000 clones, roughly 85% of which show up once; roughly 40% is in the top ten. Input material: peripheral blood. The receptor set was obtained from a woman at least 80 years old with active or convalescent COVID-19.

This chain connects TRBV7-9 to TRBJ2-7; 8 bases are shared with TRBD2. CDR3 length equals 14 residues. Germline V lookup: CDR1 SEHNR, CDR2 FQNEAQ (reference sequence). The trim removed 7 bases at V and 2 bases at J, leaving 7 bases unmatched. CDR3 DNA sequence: TGTGCCAGCACCCTCGGGGGGGGAGCCTACGAGCAGTACTTC. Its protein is CASTLGGGAYEQYF.

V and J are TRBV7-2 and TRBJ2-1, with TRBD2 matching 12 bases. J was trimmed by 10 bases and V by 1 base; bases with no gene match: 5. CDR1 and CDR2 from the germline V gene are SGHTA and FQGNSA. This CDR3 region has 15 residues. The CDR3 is CASSLELAGGREQFF. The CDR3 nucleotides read TGTGCCAGCAGCTTAGAGCTAGCGGGGGGGCGAGAGCAGTTCTTC.

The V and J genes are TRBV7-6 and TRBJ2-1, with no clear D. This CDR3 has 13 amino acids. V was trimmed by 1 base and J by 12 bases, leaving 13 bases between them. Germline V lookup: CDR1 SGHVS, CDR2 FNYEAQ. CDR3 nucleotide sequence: TGTGCCAGCAGCTTAGGGGCCGCATTTGGGCAGTTCTTC. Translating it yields CASSLGAAFGQFF. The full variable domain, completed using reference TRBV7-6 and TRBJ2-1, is GAGVSQSPRYKVTKRGQDVALRCDPISGHVSLYWYRQALGQGPEFLTYFNYEAQQDKSGLPNDRFSAERPEGSISTLTIQRTEQRDSAMYRCASSLGAAFGQFFGPGTRLTVL.

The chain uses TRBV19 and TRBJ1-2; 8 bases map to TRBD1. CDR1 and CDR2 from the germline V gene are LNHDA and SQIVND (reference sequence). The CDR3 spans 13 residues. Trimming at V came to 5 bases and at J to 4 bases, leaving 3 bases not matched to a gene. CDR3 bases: TGTGCCAGTAGTTTCGGGACAGGCTATGGCTACACCTTC. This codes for CASSFGTGYGYTF.

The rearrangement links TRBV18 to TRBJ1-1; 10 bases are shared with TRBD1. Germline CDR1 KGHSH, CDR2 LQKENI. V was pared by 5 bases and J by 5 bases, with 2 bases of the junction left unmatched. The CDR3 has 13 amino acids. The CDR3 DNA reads TGTGCCAGCTCAGGACAGGGGGGGACTGAAGCTTTCTTT. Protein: CASSGQGGTEAFF.

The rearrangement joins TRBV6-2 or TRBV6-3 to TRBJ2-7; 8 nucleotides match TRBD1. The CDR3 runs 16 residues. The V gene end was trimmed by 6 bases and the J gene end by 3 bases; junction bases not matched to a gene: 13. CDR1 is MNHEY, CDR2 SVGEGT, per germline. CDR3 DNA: TGTGCCAGCAGCCCCAACTCCGACAGGGGTCTCTACGAGCAGTACTTC. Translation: CASSPNSDRGLYEQYF.

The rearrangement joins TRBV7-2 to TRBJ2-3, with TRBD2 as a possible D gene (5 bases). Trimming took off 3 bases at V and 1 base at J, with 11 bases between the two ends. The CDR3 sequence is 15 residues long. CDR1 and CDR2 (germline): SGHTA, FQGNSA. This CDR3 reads CASSFLDSGTDTQYF. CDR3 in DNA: TGTGCCAGCAGCTTTTTAGATAGCGGCACAGATACGCAGTATTTT.

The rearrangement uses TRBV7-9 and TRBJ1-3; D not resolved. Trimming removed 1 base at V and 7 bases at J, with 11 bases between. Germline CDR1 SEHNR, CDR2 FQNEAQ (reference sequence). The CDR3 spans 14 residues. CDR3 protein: CASSLGEGANTIYF. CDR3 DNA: TGTGCCAGCAGCTTAGGAGAGGGTGCGAACACCATATATTTT.

DNA for the CDR3: TGTGCCAGCAGATACCGGGACAGGGGTACCTACGAGCAGTACTTC. Translated, it gives CASRYRDRGTYEQYF. The chain employs TRBV6-5 and TRBJ2-7; 10 bases are shared with TRBD1. The V gene end was trimmed by 6 bases and the J gene end by 2 bases; junction bases not matched to a gene: 7. Germline V CDR1 and CDR2: MNHEY, SVGAGI. This CDR3 is built from 15 residues.

The CDR3 sequence: CASSQDLNRGIYNEQFF. Here the CDR3 DNA reads TGCGCCAGCAGCCAAGATCTTAACAGGGGTATCTACAATGAGCAGTTCTTC. J is TRBJ2-1 and V is TRBV4-3; 7 nucleotides line up with TRBD1. This CDR3 has 17 residues. V dropped 0 bases and J dropped 3; count of bases not matched to a gene: 8. Germline lookup yields CDR1 LGHNA and CDR2 YSLEER.

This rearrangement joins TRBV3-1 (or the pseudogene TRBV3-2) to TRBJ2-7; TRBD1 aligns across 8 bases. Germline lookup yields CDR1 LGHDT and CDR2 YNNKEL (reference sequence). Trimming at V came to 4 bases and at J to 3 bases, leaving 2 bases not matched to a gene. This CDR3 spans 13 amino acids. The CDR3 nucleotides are TGTGCCAGCAGCCCCGGGACAGGCTACGAGCAGTACTTC. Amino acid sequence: CASSPGTGYEQYF.

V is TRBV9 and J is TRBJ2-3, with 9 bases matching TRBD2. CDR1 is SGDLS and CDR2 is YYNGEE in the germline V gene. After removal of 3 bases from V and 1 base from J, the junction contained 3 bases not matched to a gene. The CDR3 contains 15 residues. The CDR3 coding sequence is TGTGCCAGCAGCGAGAGCGGGGGGCGCACAGATACGCAGTATTTT. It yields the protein CASSESGGRTDTQYF.

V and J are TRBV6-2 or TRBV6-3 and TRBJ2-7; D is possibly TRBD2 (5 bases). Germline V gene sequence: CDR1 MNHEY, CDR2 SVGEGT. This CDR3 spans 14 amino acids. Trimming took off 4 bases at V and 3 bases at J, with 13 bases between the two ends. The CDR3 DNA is TGTGCCAGCAGTTTACTCCCGGGGTTCTACGAGCAGTACTTC. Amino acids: CASSLLPGFYEQYF.

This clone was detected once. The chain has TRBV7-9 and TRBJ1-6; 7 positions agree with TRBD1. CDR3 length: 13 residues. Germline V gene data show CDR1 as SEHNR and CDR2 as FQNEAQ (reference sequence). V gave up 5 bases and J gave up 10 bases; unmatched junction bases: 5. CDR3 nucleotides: TGTGCCAGCAGCGTCACAGGGGACTCACCCCTCCACTTT. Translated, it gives CASSVTGDSPLHF.

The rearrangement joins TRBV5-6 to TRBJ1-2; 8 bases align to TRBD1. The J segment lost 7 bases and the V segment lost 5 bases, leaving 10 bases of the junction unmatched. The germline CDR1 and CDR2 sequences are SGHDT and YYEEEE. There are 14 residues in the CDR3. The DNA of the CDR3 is TGTGCCAGCAGTCCACAGGGGGTGAGCGGTGGCTACACCTTC. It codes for CASSPQGVSGGYTF.

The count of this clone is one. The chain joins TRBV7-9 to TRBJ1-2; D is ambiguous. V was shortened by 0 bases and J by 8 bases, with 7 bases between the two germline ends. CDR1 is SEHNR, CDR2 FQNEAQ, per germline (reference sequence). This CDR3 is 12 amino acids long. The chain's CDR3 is CASSLAARGYTF. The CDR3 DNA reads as TGTGCCAGCAGCTTAGCGGCTAGGGGCTACACCTTC.

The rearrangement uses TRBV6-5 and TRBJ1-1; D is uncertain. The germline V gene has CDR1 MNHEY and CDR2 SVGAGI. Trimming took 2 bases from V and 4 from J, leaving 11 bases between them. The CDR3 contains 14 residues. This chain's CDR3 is CASSYAGRGTEAFF. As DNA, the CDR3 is TGTGCCAGCAGTTACGCGGGAAGAGGCACTGAAGCTTTCTTT.